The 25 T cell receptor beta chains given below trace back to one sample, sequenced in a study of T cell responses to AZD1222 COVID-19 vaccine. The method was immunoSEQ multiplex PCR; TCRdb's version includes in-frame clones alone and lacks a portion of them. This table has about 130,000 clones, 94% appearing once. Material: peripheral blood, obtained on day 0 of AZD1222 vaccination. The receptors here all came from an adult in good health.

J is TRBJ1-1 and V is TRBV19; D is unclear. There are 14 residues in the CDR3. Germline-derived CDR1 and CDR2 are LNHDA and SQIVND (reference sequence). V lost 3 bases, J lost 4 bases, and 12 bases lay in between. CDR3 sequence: CASSMYGPSTEAFF. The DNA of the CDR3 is TGTGCCAGTAGTATGTATGGGCCGAGCACTGAAGCTTTCTTT. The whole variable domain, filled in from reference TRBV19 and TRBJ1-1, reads DGGITQSPKYLFRKEGQNVTLSCEQNLNHDAMYWYRQDPGQGLRLIYYSQIVNDFQKGDIAEGYSVSREKKESFPLTVTSAQKNPTAFYLCASSMYGPSTEAFFGQGTRLTVV.

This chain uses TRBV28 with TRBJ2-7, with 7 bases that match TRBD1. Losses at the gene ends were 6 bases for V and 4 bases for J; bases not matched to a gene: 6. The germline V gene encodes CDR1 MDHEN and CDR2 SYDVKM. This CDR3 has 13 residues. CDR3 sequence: CASSEQGWYEQYF. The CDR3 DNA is TGTGCCAGCAGCGAACAGGGGTGGTACGAGCAGTACTTC.

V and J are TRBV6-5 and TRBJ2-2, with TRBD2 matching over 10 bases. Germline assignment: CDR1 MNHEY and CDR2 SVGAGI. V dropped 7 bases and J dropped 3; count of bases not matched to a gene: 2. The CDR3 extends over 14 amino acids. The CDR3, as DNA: TGTGCCAGCATCAGCGGGAGGGACACCGGGGAGCTGTTTTTT. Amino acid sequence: CASISGRDTGELFF.

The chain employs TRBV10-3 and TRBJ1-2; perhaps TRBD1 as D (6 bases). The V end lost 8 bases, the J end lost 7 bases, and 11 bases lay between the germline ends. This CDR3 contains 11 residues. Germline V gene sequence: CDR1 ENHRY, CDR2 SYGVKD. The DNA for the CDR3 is TGTGCCATCTGGGGGGGCAGTGGCTACACCTTC. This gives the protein CAIWGGSGYTF.

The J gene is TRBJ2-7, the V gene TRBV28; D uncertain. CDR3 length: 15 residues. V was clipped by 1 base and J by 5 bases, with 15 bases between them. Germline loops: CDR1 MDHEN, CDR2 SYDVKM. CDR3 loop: CASSLSSPRTDEQYF. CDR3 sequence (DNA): TGTGCCAGCAGTTTATCGTCACCTCGAACGGACGAGCAGTACTTC.

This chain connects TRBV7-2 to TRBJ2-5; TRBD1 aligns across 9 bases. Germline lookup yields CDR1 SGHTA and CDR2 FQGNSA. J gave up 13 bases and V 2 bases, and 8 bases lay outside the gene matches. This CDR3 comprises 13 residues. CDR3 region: CASSLQGQGLAYF. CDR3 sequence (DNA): TGTGCCAGCAGCTTACAGGGACAGGGACTCGCGTACTTC. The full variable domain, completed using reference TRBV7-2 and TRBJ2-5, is GAGVSQSPSNKVTEKGKDVELRCDPISGHTALYWYRQSLGQGLEFLIYFQGNSAPDKSGLPSDRFSAERTGGSVSTLTIQRTQQEDSAVYLCASSLQGQGLAYFGPGTRLLVL.

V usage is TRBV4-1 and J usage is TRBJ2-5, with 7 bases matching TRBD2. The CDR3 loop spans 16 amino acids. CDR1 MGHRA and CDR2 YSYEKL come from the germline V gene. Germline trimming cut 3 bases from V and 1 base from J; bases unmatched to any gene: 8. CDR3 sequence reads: CASSQGSGTIQETQYF. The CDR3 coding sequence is TGCGCCAGCAGCCAGGGAAGCGGGACGATCCAAGAGACCCAGTACTTC.

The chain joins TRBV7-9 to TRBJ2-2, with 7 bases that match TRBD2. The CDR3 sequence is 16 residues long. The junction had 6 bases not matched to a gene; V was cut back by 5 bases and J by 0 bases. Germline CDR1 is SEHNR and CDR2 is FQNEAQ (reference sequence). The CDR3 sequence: CASSATSAANTGELFF. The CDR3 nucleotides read TGTGCCAGCAGCGCAACTAGCGCCGCGAACACCGGGGAGCTGTTTTTT.

Written as DNA, the CDR3 is TGTGCCAGCAGTCTAGGTGGAACAGGGGGCGGCGAGCAGTACTTC. Translation: CASSLGGTGGGEQYF. This sequence joins TRBV6-2 or TRBV6-3 and TRBJ2-7; 9 nucleotides agree with TRBD1. V dropped 5 bases and J dropped 6; count of bases not matched to a gene: 11. CDR1 is MNHEY and CDR2 is SVGEGT in the germline V gene. The CDR3 covers 15 residues.

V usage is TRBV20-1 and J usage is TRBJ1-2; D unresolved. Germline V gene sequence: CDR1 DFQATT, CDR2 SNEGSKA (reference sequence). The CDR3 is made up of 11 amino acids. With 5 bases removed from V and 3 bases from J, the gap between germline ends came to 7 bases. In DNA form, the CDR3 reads TGCAGTGCTCCTATTGACTATGGCTACACCTTC. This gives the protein CSAPIDYGYTF.

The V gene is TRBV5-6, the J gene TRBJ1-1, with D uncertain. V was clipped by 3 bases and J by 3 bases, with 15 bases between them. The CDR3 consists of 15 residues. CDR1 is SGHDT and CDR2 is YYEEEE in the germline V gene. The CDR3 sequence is CASSSFRFPYTEAFF. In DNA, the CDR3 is TGTGCCAGCAGCTCTTTCCGATTTCCGTACACTGAAGCTTTCTTT. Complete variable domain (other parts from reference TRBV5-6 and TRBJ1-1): DAGVTQSPTHLIKTRGQQVTLRCSPKSGHDTVSWYQQALGQGPQFIFQYYEEEERQRGNFPDRFSGHQFPNYSSELNVNALLLGDSALYLCASSSFRFPYTEAFFGQGTRLTVV.

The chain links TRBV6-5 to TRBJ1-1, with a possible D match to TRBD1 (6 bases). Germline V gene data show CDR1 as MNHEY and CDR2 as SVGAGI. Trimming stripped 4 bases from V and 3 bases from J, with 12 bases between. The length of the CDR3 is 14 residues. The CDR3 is CASSSLWTDTEAFF. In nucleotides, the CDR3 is TGTGCCAGCAGTTCCTTATGGACAGACACTGAAGCTTTCTTT.

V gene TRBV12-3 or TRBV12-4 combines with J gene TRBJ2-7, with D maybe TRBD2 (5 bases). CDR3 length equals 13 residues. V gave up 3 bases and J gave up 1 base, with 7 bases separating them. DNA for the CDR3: TGTGCCAGCAGTTTGGAGGAATCCTACGAGCAGTACTTC. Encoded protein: CASSLEESYEQYF.

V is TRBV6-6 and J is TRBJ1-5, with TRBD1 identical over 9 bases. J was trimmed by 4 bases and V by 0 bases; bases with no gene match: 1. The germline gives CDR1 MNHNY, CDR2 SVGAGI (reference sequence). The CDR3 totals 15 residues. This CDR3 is CASSYSGQGNQPQHF. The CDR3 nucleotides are TGTGCCAGCAGTTACTCGGGACAGGGAAATCAGCCCCAGCATTTT.

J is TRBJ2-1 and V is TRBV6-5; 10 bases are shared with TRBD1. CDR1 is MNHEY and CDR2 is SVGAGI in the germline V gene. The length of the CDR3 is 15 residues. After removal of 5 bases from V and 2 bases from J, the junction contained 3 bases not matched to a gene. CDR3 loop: CASSRGQGTYNEQFF. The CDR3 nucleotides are TGTGCCAGCAGTCGGGGACAGGGGACCTACAATGAGCAGTTCTTC.

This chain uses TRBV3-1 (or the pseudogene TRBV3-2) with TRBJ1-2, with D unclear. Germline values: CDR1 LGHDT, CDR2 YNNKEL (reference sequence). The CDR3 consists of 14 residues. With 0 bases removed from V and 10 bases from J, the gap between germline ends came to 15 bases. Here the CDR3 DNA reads TGTGCCAGCAGCCAAGATGATGTAGGGCAGGCCTACACCTTC. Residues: CASSQDDVGQAYTF.

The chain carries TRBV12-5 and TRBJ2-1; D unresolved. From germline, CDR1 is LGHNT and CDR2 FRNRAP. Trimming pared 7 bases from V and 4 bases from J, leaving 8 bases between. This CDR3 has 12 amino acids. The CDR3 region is CASALGYNEQFF. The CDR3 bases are TGTGCTAGTGCGCTCGGATACAATGAGCAGTTCTTC.

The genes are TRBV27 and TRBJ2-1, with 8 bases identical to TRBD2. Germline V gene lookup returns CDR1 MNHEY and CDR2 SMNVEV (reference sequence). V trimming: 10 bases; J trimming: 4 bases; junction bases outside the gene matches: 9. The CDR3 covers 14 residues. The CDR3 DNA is TGTGCCACCGGGAGGGGGGGAGGATACAATGAGCAGTTCTTC. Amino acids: CATGRGGGYNEQFF.

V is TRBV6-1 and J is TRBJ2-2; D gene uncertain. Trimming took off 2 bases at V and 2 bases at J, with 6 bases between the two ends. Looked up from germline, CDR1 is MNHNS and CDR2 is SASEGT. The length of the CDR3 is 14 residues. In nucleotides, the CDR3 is TGTGCCAGCAGTGAATACGTTAACACCGGGGAGCTGTTTTTT. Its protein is CASSEYVNTGELFF.

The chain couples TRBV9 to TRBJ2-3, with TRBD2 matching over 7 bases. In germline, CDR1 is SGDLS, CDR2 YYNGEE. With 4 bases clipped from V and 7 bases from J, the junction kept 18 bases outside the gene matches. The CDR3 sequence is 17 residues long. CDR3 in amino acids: CASSPWGGEAGRHTQYF. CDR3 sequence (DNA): TGTGCCAGCAGCCCCTGGGGTGGGGAAGCGGGACGGCATACGCAGTATTTT.

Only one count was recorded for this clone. As DNA, the CDR3 is TGTGCCAGCAGCCTCGCCCGACAAGGGAGCTATGGCTACACCTTC. Protein sequence: CASSLARQGSYGYTF. The V gene is TRBV7-9, the J gene TRBJ1-2; D gene uncertain. The length of the CDR3 is 15 residues. The germline V gene has CDR1 SEHNR and CDR2 FQNEAQ (reference sequence). V lost 5 bases, J lost 4 bases, and 17 bases lay in between. Combining the CDR3 with reference TRBV7-9 and TRBJ1-2 gives the whole variable domain DTGVSQNPRHKITKRGQNVTFRCDPISEHNRLYWYRQTLGQGPEFLTYFQNEAQLEKSRLLSDRFSAERPKGSFSTLEIQRTEQGDSAMYLCASSLARQGSYGYTFGSGTRLTVV.

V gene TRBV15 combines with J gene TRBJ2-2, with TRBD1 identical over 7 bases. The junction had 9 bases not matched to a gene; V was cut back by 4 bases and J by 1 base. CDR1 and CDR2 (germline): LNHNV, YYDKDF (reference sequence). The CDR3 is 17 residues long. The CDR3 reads CATSTAPDRVNTGELFF. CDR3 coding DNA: TGTGCCACCAGCACCGCACCCGACAGGGTGAACACCGGGGAGCTGTTTTTT.

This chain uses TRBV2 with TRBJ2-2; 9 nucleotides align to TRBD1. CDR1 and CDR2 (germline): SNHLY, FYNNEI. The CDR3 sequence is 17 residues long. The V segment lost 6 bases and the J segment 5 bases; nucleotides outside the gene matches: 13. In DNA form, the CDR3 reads TGTGCCAGCAGCGGAACAGGGGGCATGGGTAATACCGGGGAGCTGTTTTTT. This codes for CASSGTGGMGNTGELFF.

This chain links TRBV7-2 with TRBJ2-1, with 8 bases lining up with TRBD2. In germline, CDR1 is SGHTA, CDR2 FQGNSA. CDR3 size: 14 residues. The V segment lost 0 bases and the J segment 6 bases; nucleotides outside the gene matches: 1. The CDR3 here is CASSLAGTSNEQFF. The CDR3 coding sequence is TGTGCCAGCAGCTTAGCGGGGACTAGCAATGAGCAGTTCTTC.

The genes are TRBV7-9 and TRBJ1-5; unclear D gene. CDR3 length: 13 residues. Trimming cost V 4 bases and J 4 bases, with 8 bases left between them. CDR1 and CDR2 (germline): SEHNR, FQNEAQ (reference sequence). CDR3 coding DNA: TGTGCCAGCAGCTCTAGTCTTAATCAGCCCCAGCATTTT. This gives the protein CASSSSLNQPQHF.